The 4 T cell receptor beta chains below were found in one sample sequenced in a study of Ad26.COV2.S vaccination and SARS-CoV-2 variants. The treatment is: around 19 received Ad26.COV2.S at low or high dose, single or two shots; about 5 received placebo; per-sample allocation not given. At day 63 after the first vaccine or placebo injection, samples were drawn. Data came from immunoSEQ multiplex PCR; TCRdb stores just in-frame clones and leaves some out. The table records about 680,000 clones, about 90% of them present only once. Sequencing was performed on peripheral blood, taken in a trial of Ad26.COV2.S vaccine versus placebo. These receptor sequences come from a person between 18 and 65 years old who received the Ad26.COV2.S COVID-19 vaccine or a placebo.

In nucleotides, the CDR3 is TGTGCCAGCAGCTTAAATGGGGTAGGCACAGATACGCAGTATTTT. It yields the protein CASSLNGVGTDTQYF. The chain uses TRBV7-3 and TRBJ2-3; D uncertain. The CDR3 consists of 15 residues. Germline lookup yields CDR1 SGHTA and CDR2 FQGTGA. V was clipped by 1 base and J by 1 base, with 9 bases between them.

The rearrangement joins TRBV19 to TRBJ2-1; no clear D. The CDR3 has 13 amino acids. The germline V gene encodes CDR1 LNHDA and CDR2 SQIVND (reference sequence). Trimming left V 10 bases short and J 2 bases short, with 12 bases between. CDR3 protein: CATTPRPYNEQFF. CDR3 coding DNA: TGTGCCACCACCCCTCGGCCCTACAATGAGCAGTTCTTC.

The chain joins TRBV3-1 (or the pseudogene TRBV3-2) to TRBJ1-4; D may be TRBD1 (5 bases). The germline gives CDR1 LGHDT, CDR2 YNNKEL (reference sequence). The ends were cut back, 4 bases at V and 6 bases at J, with 9 bases in the middle. The CDR3 contains 13 residues. The chain's CDR3 is CASSPGTDEKLFF. The CDR3 region has the DNA TGTGCCAGCAGCCCCGGGACGGATGAAAAACTGTTTTTT.

The chain uses TRBV21-1 and TRBJ1-1; the DNA was not used to check the table's D call, TRBD1. TRBV21-1 is recorded as a pseudogene. The CDR3 is 15 amino acids. This CDR3 reads CASSTTGGGFTEAFF. As DNA, the CDR3 is TGTGCCAGCAGCACAACAGGGGGCGGATTCACTGAAGCTTTCTTT.